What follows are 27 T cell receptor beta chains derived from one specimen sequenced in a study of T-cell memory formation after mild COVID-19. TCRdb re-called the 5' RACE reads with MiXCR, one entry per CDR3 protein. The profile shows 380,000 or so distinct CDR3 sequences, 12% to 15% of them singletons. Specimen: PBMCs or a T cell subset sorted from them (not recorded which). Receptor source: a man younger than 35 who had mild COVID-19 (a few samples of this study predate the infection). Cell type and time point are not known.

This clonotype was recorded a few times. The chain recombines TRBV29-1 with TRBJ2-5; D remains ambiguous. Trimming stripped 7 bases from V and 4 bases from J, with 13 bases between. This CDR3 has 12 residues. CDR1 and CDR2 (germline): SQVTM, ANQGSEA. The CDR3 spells CSATPVRETQYF. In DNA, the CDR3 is TGCAGCGCCACACCCGTTCGAGAGACCCAGTACTTC.

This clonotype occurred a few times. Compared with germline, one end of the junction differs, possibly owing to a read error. In nucleotides, the CDR3 is TGCGCCAGCAGCTCGCGGACCGGGACAGGGCTTCAATTC. Encoded protein: CASSSRTGTGLQF. The chain links TRBV5-1 to TRBJ1-2; 9 positions agree with TRBD1. The CDR3 is made up of 13 amino acids. CDR1 is SGHRS and CDR2 is YFSETQ in the germline V gene. The entire variable domain, with the rest obtained from reference TRBV5-1 and TRBJ1-2, is as follows: KAGVTQTPRYLIKTRGQQVTLSCSPISGHRSVSWYQQTPGQGLQFLFEYFSETQRNKGNFPGRFSGRQFSNSRSEMNVSTLELGDSALYLCASSSRTGTGLQFGSGTRLTVV.

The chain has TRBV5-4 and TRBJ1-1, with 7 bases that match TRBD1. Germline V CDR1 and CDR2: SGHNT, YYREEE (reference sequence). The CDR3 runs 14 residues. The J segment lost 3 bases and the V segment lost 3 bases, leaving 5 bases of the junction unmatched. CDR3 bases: TGTGCCAGCAGCTGGACAGGCAGGGACACTGAAGCTTTCTTT. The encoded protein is CASSWTGRDTEAFF. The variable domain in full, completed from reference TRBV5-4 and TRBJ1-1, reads ETGVTQSPTHLIKTRGQQVTLRCSSQSGHNTVSWYQQALGQGPQFIFQYYREEENGRGNFPPRFSGLQFPNYSSELNVNALELDDSALYLCASSWTGRDTEAFFGQGTRLTVV.

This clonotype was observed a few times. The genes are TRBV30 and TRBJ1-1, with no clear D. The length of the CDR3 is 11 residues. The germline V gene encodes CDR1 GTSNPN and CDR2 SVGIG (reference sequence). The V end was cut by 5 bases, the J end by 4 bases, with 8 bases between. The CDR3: CAWDLTTEAFF. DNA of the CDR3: TGTGCCTGGGACTTGACCACTGAAGCTTTCTTT.

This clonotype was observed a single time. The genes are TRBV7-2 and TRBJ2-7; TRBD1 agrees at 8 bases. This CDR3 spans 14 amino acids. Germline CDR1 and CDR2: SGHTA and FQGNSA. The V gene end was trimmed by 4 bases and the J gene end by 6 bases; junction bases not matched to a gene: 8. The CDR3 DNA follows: TGTGCCAGCAGCTGGGGGGACAGGAATTCCGAGCAGTACTTC. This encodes CASSWGDRNSEQYF. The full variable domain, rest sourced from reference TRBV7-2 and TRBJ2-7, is GAGVSQSPSNKVTEKGKDVELRCDPISGHTALYWYRQSLGQGLEFLIYFQGNSAPDKSGLPSDRFSAERTGGSVSTLTIQRTQQEDSAVYLCASSWGDRNSEQYFGPGTRLTVT.

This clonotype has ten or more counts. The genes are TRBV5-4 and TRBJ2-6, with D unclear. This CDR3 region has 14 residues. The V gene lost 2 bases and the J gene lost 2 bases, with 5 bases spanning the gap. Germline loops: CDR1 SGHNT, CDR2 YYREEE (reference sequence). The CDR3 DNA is TGTGCCAGCAGCTTCGGGCCTGGGGCCAACGTCCTGACTTTC. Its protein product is CASSFGPGANVLTF.

The CDR3 nucleotides read TGCAGTGCTAGGGGGGGGAGACGTAACACTGAAGCTTTCTTT. It yields the protein CSARGGRRNTEAFF. J is TRBJ1-1 and V is TRBV20-1, with D possibly TRBD1 on 5 matching bases. Germline V gene lookup returns CDR1 DFQATT and CDR2 SNEGSKA (reference sequence). V was pared by 3 bases and J by 2 bases, with 13 bases between. The CDR3 has 14 residues.

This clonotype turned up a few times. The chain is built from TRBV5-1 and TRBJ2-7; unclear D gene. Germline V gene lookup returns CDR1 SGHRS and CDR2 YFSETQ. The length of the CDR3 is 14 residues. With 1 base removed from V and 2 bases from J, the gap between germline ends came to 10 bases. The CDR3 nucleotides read TGCGCCAGCAGCTTGTCTCTGGATACCTACGAGCAGTACGTC. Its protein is CASSLSLDTYEQYV.

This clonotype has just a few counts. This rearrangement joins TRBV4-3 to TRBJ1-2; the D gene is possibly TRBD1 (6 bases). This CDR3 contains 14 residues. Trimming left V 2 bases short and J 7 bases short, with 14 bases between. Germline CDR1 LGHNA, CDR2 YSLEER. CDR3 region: CASSQISGDSGYTF. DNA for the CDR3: TGCGCCAGCAGCCAAATATCAGGGGATTCTGGCTACACCTTC.

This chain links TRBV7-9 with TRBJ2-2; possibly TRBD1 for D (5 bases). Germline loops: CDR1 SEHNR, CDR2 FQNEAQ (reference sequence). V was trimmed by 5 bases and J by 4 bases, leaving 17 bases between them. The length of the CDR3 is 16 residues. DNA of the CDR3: TGTGCCAGCAGCCCGACAGTAGGCCACCTCACCGGGGAGCTGTTTTTT. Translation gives CASSPTVGHLTGELFF.

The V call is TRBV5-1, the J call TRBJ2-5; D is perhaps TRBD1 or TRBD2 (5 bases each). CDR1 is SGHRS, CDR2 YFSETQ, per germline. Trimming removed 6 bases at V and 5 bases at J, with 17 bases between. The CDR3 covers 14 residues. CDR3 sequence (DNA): TGCGCCAGCACCGGGACGGGAAGCAGGGAGACCCAGTACTTC. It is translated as CASTGTGSRETQYF.

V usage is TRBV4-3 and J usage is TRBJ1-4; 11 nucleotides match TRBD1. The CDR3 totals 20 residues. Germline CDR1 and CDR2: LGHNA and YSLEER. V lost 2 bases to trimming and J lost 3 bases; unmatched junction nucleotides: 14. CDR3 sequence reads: CASSQSLLGQGAEANEKLFF. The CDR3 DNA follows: TGCGCCAGCAGCCAATCTCTCCTAGGACAGGGGGCGGAAGCTAATGAAAAACTGTTTTTT.

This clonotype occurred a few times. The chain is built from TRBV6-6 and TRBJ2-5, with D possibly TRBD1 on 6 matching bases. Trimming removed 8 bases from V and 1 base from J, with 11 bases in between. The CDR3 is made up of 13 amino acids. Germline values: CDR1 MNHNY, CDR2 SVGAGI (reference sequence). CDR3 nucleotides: TGTGCCAGCTTCAACAGGGTCCAAGAGACCCAGTACTTC. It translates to CASFNRVQETQYF.

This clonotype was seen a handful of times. This chain's CDR3 is CASSRGQGPTNEKLFF. In nucleotides, the CDR3 is TGCGCCAGCAGCCGCGGACAGGGGCCCACTAATGAAAAACTGTTTTTT. The chain couples TRBV4-1 to TRBJ1-4; 9 nucleotides agree with TRBD1. Germline V CDR1 and CDR2: MGHRA, YSYEKL. With 4 bases clipped from V and 2 bases from J, the junction kept 5 bases outside the gene matches. There are 16 residues in the CDR3.

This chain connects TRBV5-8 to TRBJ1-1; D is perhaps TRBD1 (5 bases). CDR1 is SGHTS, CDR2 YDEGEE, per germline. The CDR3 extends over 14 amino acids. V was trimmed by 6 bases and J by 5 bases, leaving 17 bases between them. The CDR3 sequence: CASTHGGGRTEAFF. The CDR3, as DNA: TGTGCCAGCACCCATGGCGGGGGTCGGACTGAAGCTTTCTTT.

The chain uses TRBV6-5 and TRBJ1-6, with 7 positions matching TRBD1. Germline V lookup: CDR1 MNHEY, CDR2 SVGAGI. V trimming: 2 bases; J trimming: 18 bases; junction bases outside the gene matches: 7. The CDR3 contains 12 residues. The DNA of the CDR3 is TGTGCCAGCAGTTACCTAGGACAGGAGGCCCACTTT. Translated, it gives CASSYLGQEAHF.

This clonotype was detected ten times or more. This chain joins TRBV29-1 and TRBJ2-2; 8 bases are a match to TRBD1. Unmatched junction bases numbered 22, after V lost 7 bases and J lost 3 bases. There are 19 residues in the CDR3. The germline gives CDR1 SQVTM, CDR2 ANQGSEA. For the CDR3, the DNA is TGCAGCGACCTCACCCTCGACAGGGGCAATTCACCTCACACCGGGGAGCTGTTTTTT. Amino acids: CSDLTLDRGNSPHTGELFF.

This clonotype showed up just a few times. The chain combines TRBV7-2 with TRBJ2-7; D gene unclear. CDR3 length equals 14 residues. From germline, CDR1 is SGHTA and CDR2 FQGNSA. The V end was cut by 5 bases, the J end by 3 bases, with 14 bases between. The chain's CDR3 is CASSPQGGIYEQYF. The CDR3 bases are TGTGCCAGCAGCCCCCAAGGTGGGATCTACGAGCAGTACTTC.

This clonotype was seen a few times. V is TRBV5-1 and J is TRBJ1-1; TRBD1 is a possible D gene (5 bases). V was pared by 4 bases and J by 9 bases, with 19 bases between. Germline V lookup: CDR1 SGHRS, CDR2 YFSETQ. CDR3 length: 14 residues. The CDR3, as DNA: TGCGCCAGCAGCCCCACGACGGGGCAGGGTAAAGCTTTCTTT. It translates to CASSPTTGQGKAFF. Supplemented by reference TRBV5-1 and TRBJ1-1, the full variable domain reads KAGVTQTPRYLIKTRGQQVTLSCSPISGHRSVSWYQQTPGQGLQFLFEYFSETQRNKGNFPGRFSGRQFSNSRSEMNVSTLELGDSALYLCASSPTTGQGKAFFGQGTRLTVV.

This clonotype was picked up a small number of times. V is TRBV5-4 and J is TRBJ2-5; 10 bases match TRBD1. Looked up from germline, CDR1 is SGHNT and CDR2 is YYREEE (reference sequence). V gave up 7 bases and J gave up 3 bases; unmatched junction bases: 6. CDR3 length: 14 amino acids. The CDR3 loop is CASRSGTGEETQYF. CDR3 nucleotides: TGTGCCAGCCGCTCCGGGACAGGGGAAGAGACCCAGTACTTC.

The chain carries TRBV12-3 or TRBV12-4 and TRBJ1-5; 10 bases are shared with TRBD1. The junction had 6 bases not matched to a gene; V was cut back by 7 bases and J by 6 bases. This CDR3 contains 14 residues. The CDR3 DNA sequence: TGTGCCAGCACCAAGACAGGGGGCACTCAGCCCCAGCATTTT. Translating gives CASTKTGGTQPQHF.

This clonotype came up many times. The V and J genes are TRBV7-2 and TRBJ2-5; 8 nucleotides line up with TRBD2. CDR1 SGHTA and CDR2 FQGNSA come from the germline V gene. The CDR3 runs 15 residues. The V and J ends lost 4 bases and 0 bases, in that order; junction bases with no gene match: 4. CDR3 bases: TGTGCCAGCAGCTCCCTAGCGGGTAACCAAGAGACCCAGTACTTC. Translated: CASSSLAGNQETQYF.

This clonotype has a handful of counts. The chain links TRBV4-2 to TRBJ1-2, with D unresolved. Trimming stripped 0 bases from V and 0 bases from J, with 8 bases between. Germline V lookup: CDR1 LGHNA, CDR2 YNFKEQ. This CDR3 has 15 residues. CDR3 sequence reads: CASSQDGQPNYGYTF. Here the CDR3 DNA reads TGTGCCAGCAGCCAAGATGGCCAGCCTAACTATGGCTACACCTTC.

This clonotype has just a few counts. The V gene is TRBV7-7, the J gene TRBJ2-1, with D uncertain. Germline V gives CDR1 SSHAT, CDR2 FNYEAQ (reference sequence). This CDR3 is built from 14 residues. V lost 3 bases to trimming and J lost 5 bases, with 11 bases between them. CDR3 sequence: CASSFSPYNNEQFF. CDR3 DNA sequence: TGTGCCAGCAGCTTCTCGCCCTACAACAATGAGCAGTTCTTC.

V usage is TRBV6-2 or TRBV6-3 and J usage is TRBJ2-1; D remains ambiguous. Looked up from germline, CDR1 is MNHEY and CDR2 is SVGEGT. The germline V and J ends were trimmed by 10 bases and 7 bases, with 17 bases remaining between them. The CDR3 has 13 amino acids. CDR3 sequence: CATKGNQWNEQFF. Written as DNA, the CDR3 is TGTGCCACAAAAGGTAACCAATGGAATGAGCAGTTCTTC.

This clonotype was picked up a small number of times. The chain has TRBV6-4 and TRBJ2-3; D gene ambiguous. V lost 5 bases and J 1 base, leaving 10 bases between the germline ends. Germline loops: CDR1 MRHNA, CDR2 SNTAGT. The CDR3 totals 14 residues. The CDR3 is CASSYQPRTDTQYF. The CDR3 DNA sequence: TGTGCCAGCAGTTATCAGCCCCGCACAGATACGCAGTATTTT.

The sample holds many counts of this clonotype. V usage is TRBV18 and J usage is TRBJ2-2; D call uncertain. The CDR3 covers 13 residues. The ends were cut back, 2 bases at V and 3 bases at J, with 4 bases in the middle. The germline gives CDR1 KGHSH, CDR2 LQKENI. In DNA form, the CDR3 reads TGTGCCAGCTCACCAGGGTACACCGGGGAGCTGTTTTTT. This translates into CASSPGYTGELFF.